These 5 T cell receptor beta chains originate from one sample sequenced in a study of T cells expressing NK-cell markers. Reprocessing the 5' RACE reads, TCRdb reports a single entry for every CDR3 protein and omits DNA. This sample's table has 130,000 to 150,000 distinct CDR3 sequences. Sequencing was done on a sample of blood T cells: a sorted CD56 or NKG2C T cell subset, CD4+ or CD8+ T cells, or bulk PBMC T cells (not recorded which). These receptors were taken from a man between 18 and 29 years old in good health.

The rearrangement uses TRBV6-1 and TRBJ2-1; TCRdb's assignment of TRBD1 cannot be checked, as there is no DNA. Germline values: CDR1 MNHNS, CDR2 SASEGT. The CDR3 totals 13 residues. The CDR3 spells CASSPAQPNEQFF.

The chain carries TRBV9 and TRBJ2-3. CDR3 length equals 16 residues. Per germline, CDR1 SGDLS and CDR2 YYNGEE. The CDR3 region is CASSVERAYDTDTQYF.

This chain joins TRBV30 and TRBJ2-3. CDR3 size: 14 residues. Germline assignment: CDR1 GTSNPN and CDR2 SVGIG (reference sequence). CDR3 protein: CAWGTGRGTDTQYF.

V usage is TRBV21-1 and J usage is TRBJ1-5; TCRdb reports TRBD1, a call that lacks DNA to check it against. TRBV21-1 is a recognized pseudogene. The CDR3 runs 17 residues. CDR3: CASSKALGTLPNQPQHF.

The chain couples TRBV10-3 to TRBJ2-7; TCRdb proposes TRBD1, but this gene call is untestable without DNA. The CDR3 is made up of 17 amino acids. Germline values: CDR1 ENHRY, CDR2 SYGVKD. CDR3 region: CATLYLFAGTGLREQYF.